These 18 T cell receptor beta chains came from one sample sequenced in a study of blood T cell repertoires in COVID-19. Produced via immunoSEQ multiplex PCR; TCRdb's table is partial and in-frame only. The sample has some 39,000 clones; 65% to 90% are singletons. Material: peripheral blood. Source of these receptors: a man aged 35-49 years with active COVID-19.

The chain couples TRBV4-1 to TRBJ2-7; TRBD1 aligns across 9 bases. The V segment lost 6 bases and the J segment 7 bases; nucleotides outside the gene matches: 16. CDR3 length: 16 amino acids. CDR1 MGHRA and CDR2 YSYEKL come from the germline V gene. CDR3 in amino acids: CASRRLGTGFGEEQYF. CDR3 coding DNA: TGCGCCAGCAGACGACTAGGGACAGGGTTCGGGGAAGAGCAGTACTTC.

The sample holds one count of this clone. The chain uses TRBV12-3 or TRBV12-4 and TRBJ2-2; D gene ambiguous. Trimming removed 1 base at V and 7 bases at J, with 4 bases between. The CDR3 is 12 residues long. CDR3 in amino acids: CASSLESGELFF. CDR3 coding DNA: TGTGCCAGCAGTTTAGAGAGCGGGGAGCTGTTTTTT.

This clone showed up just a few times. This sequence joins TRBV30 and TRBJ2-7; 7 bases match TRBD1. The CDR3 has 13 amino acids. V trimming: 4 bases; J trimming: 1 base; junction bases outside the gene matches: 4. Germline V gene data show CDR1 as GTSNPN and CDR2 as SVGIG (reference sequence). Written as DNA, the CDR3 is TGTGCCTGGATGGACAGGACGTCCTACGAGCAGTACTTC. Translated: CAWMDRTSYEQYF.

The sample holds one count of this clone. The chain employs TRBV28 and TRBJ1-1, with D perhaps TRBD1 (6 bases). V lost 5 bases and J lost 6, with 22 bases in between. Germline loops: CDR1 MDHEN, CDR2 SYDVKM. This CDR3 spans 16 amino acids. This CDR3 is CASSPTGGAGGPEAFF. CDR3 nucleotide sequence: TGTGCCAGCAGTCCAACGGGGGGGGCTGGGGGTCCTGAAGCTTTCTTT.

This chain joins TRBV7-9 and TRBJ2-1, with D perhaps TRBD2 (6 bases). Per the germline V gene, CDR1 is SEHNR and CDR2 is FQNEAQ (reference sequence). CDR3 length: 17 residues. V was cut by 1 base and J by 7 bases, with 20 bases left in between. CDR3 loop: CASSLVSLAPMGNEQFF. In DNA form, the CDR3 reads TGTGCCAGCAGCTTAGTAAGCCTAGCGCCTATGGGGAATGAGCAGTTCTTC.

This rearrangement joins TRBV19 to TRBJ2-3, with D maybe TRBD2 (5 bases). The CDR3 has 11 residues. Trimming removed 5 bases from V and 9 bases from J, with 9 bases in between. Germline V CDR1 and CDR2: LNHDA, SQIVND (reference sequence). DNA of the CDR3: TGTGCCAGTAGTCCCGGGATAACGCAGTATTTT. The encoded protein is CASSPGITQYF.

This rearrangement joins TRBV30 to TRBJ2-3; 7 positions agree with TRBD2. J gave up 4 bases and V 0 bases, and 7 bases lay outside the gene matches. From germline, CDR1 is GTSNPN and CDR2 SVGIG (reference sequence). The CDR3 runs to 15 residues. The CDR3 region is CAWSVDGGRADTQYF. CDR3 in DNA: TGTGCCTGGAGTGTAGACGGGGGGAGGGCAGATACGCAGTATTTT.

The rearrangement joins TRBV14 to TRBJ1-4; D not certain. The CDR3 contains 11 residues. CDR1 and CDR2 (germline): SGHDN, FVKESK. V was clipped by 2 bases and J by 11 bases, with 6 bases between them. CDR3 loop: CASSQREKLFF. The DNA for the CDR3 is TGTGCCAGCAGCCAACGGGAGAAACTGTTTTTT.

The chain carries TRBV5-1 and TRBJ2-7, with 7 nucleotides matching TRBD1. CDR1 is SGHRS, CDR2 YFSETQ, per germline. V shed 1 base, J shed 4 bases, and the junction held 5 bases outside the gene matches. The CDR3 is 14 amino acids. CDR3 sequence reads: CASSLHRDSYEQYF. CDR3 DNA: TGCGCCAGCAGCTTGCACAGGGACAGTTACGAGCAGTACTTC.

The chain couples TRBV5-4 to TRBJ1-4; 10 bases map to TRBD1. The CDR3 consists of 15 residues. CDR1 and CDR2 (germline): SGHNT, YYREEE (reference sequence). Trimming cost V 4 bases and J 8 bases; bases outside gene matches: 8. CDR3 sequence reads: CASSRRQGAEEKLFF. CDR3 coding DNA: TGTGCCAGCAGCAGGCGACAGGGGGCGGAGGAAAAACTGTTTTTT.

The chain uses TRBV6-1 and TRBJ2-2, with a possible D match to TRBD2 (6 bases). This CDR3 is 16 amino acids long. Germline V gene lookup returns CDR1 MNHNS and CDR2 SASEGT. V was cut by 2 bases and J by 0 bases, with 10 bases left in between. The CDR3 sequence is CASSERGGANTGELFF. The CDR3 DNA follows: TGTGCCAGCAGTGAACGGGGCGGGGCGAACACCGGGGAGCTGTTTTTT.

The chain recombines TRBV7-2 with TRBJ1-1, with TRBD1 as a possible D gene (5 bases). Germline V gives CDR1 SGHTA, CDR2 FQGNSA. With 3 bases removed from V and 3 bases from J, the gap between germline ends came to 8 bases. This CDR3 spans 13 amino acids. CDR3 in DNA: TGTGCCAGCAGCTTCTCGACAGACACTGAAGCTTTCTTT. It is translated as CASSFSTDTEAFF.

CDR3 region: CASSFGLQNVFYGYTF. CDR3 nucleotide sequence: TGTGCCAGCAGCTTTGGTCTGCAGAATGTATTCTATGGCTACACCTTC. The chain joins TRBV7-2 to TRBJ1-2; D is unresolved. Germline-derived CDR1 and CDR2 are SGHTA and FQGNSA. V was shortened by 3 bases and J by 4 bases, with 18 bases between the two germline ends. The CDR3 spans 16 residues. Using reference TRBV7-2 and TRBJ1-2 for the parts outside the CDR3, the full variable domain is GAGVSQSPSNKVTEKGKDVELRCDPISGHTALYWYRQSLGQGLEFLIYFQGNSAPDKSGLPSDRFSAERTGGSVSTLTIQRTQQEDSAVYLCASSFGLQNVFYGYTFGSGTRLTVV.

J is TRBJ2-3 and V is TRBV18, with D tentatively TRBD1 (5 bases). The CDR3 is made up of 17 amino acids. The germline V gene encodes CDR1 KGHSH and CDR2 LQKENI. Trimming cost V 1 base and J 4 bases, with 18 bases left between them. The CDR3 is CASSPRVIPQEADTQYF. The CDR3 DNA follows: TGTGCCAGCTCACCACGAGTTATCCCACAGGAAGCAGATACGCAGTATTTT.

The genes are TRBV9 and TRBJ1-1, with D hard to call. V was pared by 2 bases and J by 2 bases, with 7 bases between. The CDR3 has 13 amino acids. Germline V gene sequence: CDR1 SGDLS, CDR2 YYNGEE. The CDR3 reads CASSVGANTEAFF. DNA of the CDR3: TGTGCCAGCAGCGTGGGAGCTAACACTGAAGCTTTCTTT.

The V call is TRBV29-1, the J call TRBJ1-1; D perhaps matches TRBD1 (6 bases). Germline CDR1 SQVTM, CDR2 ANQGSEA. The CDR3 spans 12 residues. V lost 4 bases to trimming and J lost 4 bases, with 10 bases between them. CDR3 sequence reads: CSVGEGVTEAFF. The CDR3 DNA is TGCAGCGTTGGGGAGGGGGTCACTGAAGCTTTCTTT.

J is TRBJ2-7 and V is TRBV6-5; 11 nucleotides match TRBD2. This CDR3 is 15 amino acids long. Trimming cost V 7 bases and J 1 base; bases outside gene matches: 6. Germline CDR1 and CDR2: MNHEY and SVGAGI. CDR3 in DNA: TGTGCCAGCACCATAGCGGGAGGGTCTTCCTACGAGCAGTACTTC. Its protein is CASTIAGGSSYEQYF.

The CDR3, as DNA: TGTGCCAGCAGCTTAGAGGCCAGGACTGAAGCTTTCTTT. Protein product: CASSLEARTEAFF. The J gene is TRBJ1-1, the V gene TRBV11-2; D unclear. V was trimmed by 0 bases and J by 5 bases, leaving 7 bases between them. CDR1 SGHAT and CDR2 FQNNGV come from the germline V gene. The length of the CDR3 is 13 residues. Complete variable domain (other parts from reference TRBV11-2 and TRBJ1-1): EAGVAQSPRYKIIEKRQSVAFWCNPISGHATLYWYQQILGQGPKLLIQFQNNGVVDDSQLPKDRFSAERLKGVDSTLKIQPAKLEDSAVYLCASSLEARTEAFFGQGTRLTVV.